Each of the 13 T cell receptor beta chains below was sequenced from the same sample in a study of T cell responses to AZD1222 COVID-19 vaccine. Clones were read by immunoSEQ multiplex PCR, and TCRdb kept only the in-frame ones, dropping some. The sample lists about 110,000 clones, roughly nine tenths occurring once. Sequencing used peripheral blood, obtained on day 0 of AZD1222 vaccination. These receptor sequences come from an adult in good health.

This clone was detected only once. V gene TRBV7-9 combines with J gene TRBJ1-4; TRBD1 might be the D (5 bases). This CDR3 comprises 15 residues. CDR1 and CDR2 (germline): SEHNR, FQNEAQ (reference sequence). The V end was cut by 2 bases, the J end by 6 bases, with 13 bases between. The CDR3 nucleotides read TGTGCCAGCAGCTTAAACGCGGGGGTCGATGAAAAACTGTTTTTT. Its protein is CASSLNAGVDEKLFF.

The chain joins TRBV7-7 to TRBJ1-3; D possibly corresponds to TRBD1 (5 bases). CDR1 and CDR2 (germline): SSHAT, FNYEAQ (reference sequence). The length of the CDR3 is 18 residues. With 10 bases removed from V and 0 bases from J, the gap between germline ends came to 25 bases. DNA for the CDR3: TGTGCCACTCGCAGCTTGGGTTGGCAGGGCACCTCTGGAAACACCATATATTTT. It codes for CATRSLGWQGTSGNTIYF.

This chain uses TRBV27 with TRBJ1-2; tentatively, D is TRBD1 (5 bases). Germline CDR1 and CDR2: MNHEY and SMNVEV (reference sequence). This CDR3 is 12 amino acids long. The V gene lost 6 bases and the J gene lost 8 bases, with 13 bases spanning the gap. CDR3 region: CASSTRVGGYTF. The CDR3 DNA is TGTGCCAGCAGCACCAGGGTGGGGGGCTACACCTTC.

This chain links TRBV28 with TRBJ1-5, with D possibly TRBD1 on 6 matching bases. Germline V gene data show CDR1 as MDHEN and CDR2 as SYDVKM. V gave up 5 bases and J gave up 4 bases, with 18 bases separating them. This CDR3 comprises 16 residues. CDR3 DNA: TGTGCCAGCAGTCACTCCGGGACAAGGGATAATCAGCCCCAGCATTTT. Protein sequence: CASSHSGTRDNQPQHF.

The chain recombines TRBV5-4 with TRBJ2-6, with TRBD2 matching over 8 bases. Germline CDR1 reads SGHNT; CDR2 reads YYREEE (reference sequence). The CDR3 spans 16 residues. V gave up 4 bases and J gave up 2 bases; unmatched junction bases: 5. This CDR3 reads CASSAPGGAGANVLTF. The CDR3 bases are TGTGCCAGCAGCGCCCCGGGGGGGGCTGGGGCCAACGTCCTGACTTTC.

The rearrangement links TRBV19 to TRBJ1-5; possibly TRBD1 for D (6 bases). The V end was cut by 10 bases, the J end by 4 bases, with 14 bases between. The V gene's germline CDR1 is LNHDA and CDR2 SQIVND (reference sequence). The CDR3 length is 13 residues. In nucleotides, the CDR3 is TGTGCCACCCCTCCGGGGGCAAATCAGCCCCAGCATTTT. This encodes CATPPGANQPQHF. The full variable domain, with the rest looked up from reference TRBV19 and TRBJ1-5, is DGGITQSPKYLFRKEGQNVTLSCEQNLNHDAMYWYRQDPGQGLRLIYYSQIVNDFQKGDIAEGYSVSREKKESFPLTVTSAQKNPTAFYLCATPPGANQPQHFGDGTRLSIL.

The chain couples TRBV6-6 to TRBJ1-2; tentatively, D is TRBD1 (6 bases). CDR1 and CDR2 (germline): MNHNY, SVGAGI (reference sequence). The CDR3 covers 16 residues. With 3 bases removed from V and 6 bases from J, the gap between germline ends came to 20 bases. CDR3 in DNA: TGTGCCAGCAGTTATGGCGGGGGCCGATTTGAGGATGGCTACACCTTC. It specifies CASSYGGGRFEDGYTF.

V and J are TRBV18 and TRBJ1-4; perhaps TRBD1 as D (6 bases). The CDR3 covers 14 residues. Between the trimmed V and J ends, which lost 6 bases and 3 bases, there was a span of 11 bases. CDR1 and CDR2 (germline): KGHSH, LQKENI. CDR3 sequence (DNA): TGTGCCAGCTCTCCGGGGGCCTCTAATGAAAAACTGTTTTTT. As protein: CASSPGASNEKLFF.

The CDR3 reads CASSLATGTDTQYF. CDR3 nucleotides: TGTGCCAGTAGCCTAGCAACGGGGACAGATACGCAGTATTTT. The gene calls are TRBV19 and TRBJ2-3; a possible D gene is TRBD2 (5 bases). The V end was cut by 6 bases, the J end by 3 bases, with 13 bases between. The CDR3 length is 14 residues. In germline, CDR1 is LNHDA, CDR2 SQIVND (reference sequence).

On this clone: The same CDR3 can be traced to other DNA sequences in this sample. The chain uses TRBV12-3 or TRBV12-4 and TRBJ2-1, with 7 bases matching TRBD2. The CDR3 runs 12 residues. With V trimmed by 3 bases and J by 8 bases, 1 base remained unmatched. The CDR3 here is CASSLSGDEQFF. CDR3 bases: TGTGCCAGCAGTTTGAGCGGGGATGAGCAGTTCTTC.

This CDR3 is CASSPTGQRDQPQHF. DNA for the CDR3: TGTGCCAGCTCACCAACGGGACAGAGAGATCAGCCCCAGCATTTT. The rearrangement links TRBV18 to TRBJ1-5, with TRBD1 identical over 7 bases. Trimming cost V 2 bases and J 5 bases; bases outside gene matches: 6. Germline-derived CDR1 and CDR2 are KGHSH and LQKENI. The CDR3 is 15 amino acids.

The rearrangement links TRBV7-9 to TRBJ2-1, with no clear D. CDR1 is SEHNR and CDR2 is FQNEAQ in the germline V gene (reference sequence). This CDR3 has 12 residues. Trimming removed 4 bases at V and 9 bases at J, with 10 bases between. The CDR3 DNA follows: TGTGCCAGCAGCTCTGGAGCGAGTGAGCAGTTCTTC. This sequence encodes CASSSGASEQFF.

This chain uses TRBV28 with TRBJ1-2, with a tentative D call TRBD1 (6 bases). V was trimmed by 6 bases and J by 8 bases, leaving 13 bases between them. CDR3 size: 12 residues. CDR1 and CDR2 (germline): MDHEN, SYDVKM. CDR3 in DNA: TGTGCCAGCAGCCCGGAGGGGGGGGGCTACACCTTC. Protein sequence: CASSPEGGGYTF.